The rows below give T cell receptor beta chains drawn from one sample of a study of blood T cells in healthy people across ages. MiXCR, run by TCRdb on the 5' RACE reads, gives a single entry per CDR3 protein. The sample holds 1.5 million to 1.9 million distinct CDR3 sequences; 40% to 45% are singletons and the top ten take roughly 3.7%. The sequenced material came from blood. These receptors all come from a woman between 18 and 29 years old in good health. CDR3s include the opening cysteine and the closing phenylalanine or tryptophan. D genes are given only for firm matches. The size of a clone is reported for some rows only, either as once, few or many, or as a class for expanded clones.

V gene,D gene,clone size,J gene,CDR3 DNA,CDR3 protein
TRBV19,-,-,TRBJ2-1,TGTGCCAGAAGGGACGGGAACAGTCCCAATGAGCAGTTCTTC,CARRDGNSPNEQFF
TRBV12-3/TRBV12-4,-,many,TRBJ2-3,TGTGCCAGCGAATCTGCGGGAACAGATACGCAGTATTTT,CASESAGTDTQYF
TRBV4-1,-,-,TRBJ2-2,TGCGCCAGCAGCCAAGTTGCCCCAGGACACGCGGTGACCAGGGAGCCGTTTTTT,CASSQVAPGHAVTREPFF
TRBV12-3/TRBV12-4,-,many,TRBJ2-7,TGTGCCAGCAGTGGGGGGTTCTACGAGCAGTACTTC,CASSGGFYEQYF
TRBV2,-,-,TRBJ2-7,TGTGCCAGCAGGCGCTTAGGGGGGACAGCCAGTTACGAGCAGTACTTC,CASRRLGGTASYEQYF
TRBV3-1,-,few,TRBJ2-7,TGTGCCAGCAGCCACGATAGTTCCTACGAGCAGTACTTC,CASSHDSSYEQYF
TRBV7-2,-,few,TRBJ2-3,TGTGCCAGCAAACAGGCCCTGACTACAGATACGCAGTATTTT,CASKQALTTDTQYF
TRBV7-2,TRBD2,few,TRBJ2-7,TGTGCCAGCAGCTCCTTAGCGGGGCGATCCTACGAGCAGTACTTC,CASSSLAGRSYEQYF
TRBV2,TRBD2,-,TRBJ2-3,TGTGCCAGCAGTGAACGCCTAGCGGGACCCACAGATACGCAGTATTTT,CASSERLAGPTDTQYF
TRBV9,TRBD1,-,TRBJ1-2,TGTGCCAGCAGCGCCGGGACAGGGTCTAACTATGGCTACACCTTC,CASSAGTGSNYGYTF
TRBV6-5,TRBD2,-,TRBJ2-7,TGTGCCAGCAGTGCCCCCGGTGCGGGAGTGCAGTACTTC,CASSAPGAGVQYF
TRBV6-6,-,-,TRBJ2-5,TGTGCCAGCAGGTACTCTTTGAGGGCGGACCCCCAAGAGACCCAGTACTTC,CASRYSLRADPQETQYF
TRBV7-2,-,-,TRBJ2-7,TGTGCCAGCAGCTTAGGATCCTTAAGCGAGCAGTACTTC,CASSLGSLSEQYF
TRBV28,-,-,TRBJ2-1,TGTGCCAGCAGTCCCGCCCATGAGCAGTTCTTC,CASSPAHEQFF
TRBV12-3/TRBV12-4,-,-,TRBJ2-7,TGTGCCAGCAGTTCCCAGGGTTTAGACTCCTACGAGCAGTACTTC,CASSSQGLDSYEQYF
TRBV7-2,-,-,TRBJ2-3,TGTGCCAGCAGCTTAGTTATCCAGGGGCAGTATTTT,CASSLVIQGQYF